Listed here are 11 T cell receptor beta chains from one sample, sequenced in a study of PD-1 blockade in mismatch repair-deficient tumors. Sequencing was performed with immunoSEQ multiplex PCR; in TCRdb, only in-frame clones are kept and a portion is missing. The data show 25,000 to 30,000 clones, with roughly 80% seen just once and under 3.5% held by the top ten. The sample was PBMCs, taken before pembrolizumab treatment. The origin of the receptors is an adult with mismatch repair-deficient cancer.

Only one count was recorded for this clone. This chain joins TRBV7-2 and TRBJ2-3; 9 positions agree with TRBD2. The V gene end was trimmed by 5 bases and the J gene end by 4 bases; junction bases not matched to a gene: 10. The CDR3 covers 16 residues. CDR1 and CDR2 from the germline V gene are SGHTA and FQGNSA. CDR3 loop: CASSLGAGGQADTQYF. Written as DNA, the CDR3 is TGTGCCAGCAGCCTAGGCGCGGGAGGGCAGGCAGATACGCAGTATTTT.

This clone was observed a single time. The gene calls are TRBV10-3 and TRBJ1-2; the D gene is possibly TRBD1 (6 bases). CDR3 length equals 14 residues. Germline loops: CDR1 ENHRY, CDR2 SYGVKD. Trimming took 5 bases from V and 0 from J, leaving 10 bases between them. The CDR3 coding sequence is TGTGCCATCAGTTCCGGGACACCTAACTATGGCTACACCTTC. Translation: CAISSGTPNYGYTF.

The table lists this clone with a few counts. Within the sample, other DNA sequences also encode this same CDR3. J is TRBJ2-7 and V is TRBV4-1; 10 bases line up with TRBD1. Trimming took 2 bases from V and 2 from J; bases not matched to a gene: 6. The CDR3 has 16 amino acids. Per the germline V gene, CDR1 is MGHRA and CDR2 is YSYEKL. This CDR3 reads CASSQRGQGITYEQYF. In DNA form, the CDR3 reads TGCGCCAGCAGCCAAAGGGGACAGGGGATAACCTACGAGCAGTACTTC.

This clone was seen only a few times. The rearrangement links TRBV9 to TRBJ2-3, with TRBD2 matching over 8 bases. The CDR3 contains 14 residues. Germline-derived CDR1 and CDR2 are SGDLS and YYNGEE. The V segment lost 5 bases and the J segment 5 bases; nucleotides outside the gene matches: 7. CDR3 region: CASSLSGKLDTQYF. The CDR3 DNA reads TGTGCCAGCAGTCTTAGCGGGAAATTAGATACGCAGTATTTT.

The chain combines TRBV25-1 with TRBJ2-1, with TRBD1 matching over 9 bases. The CDR3 is made up of 13 amino acids. Germline lookup yields CDR1 MGHDK and CDR2 SYGVNS. V was pared by 6 bases and J by 10 bases, with 7 bases of the junction left unmatched. The CDR3 loop reads CASSNPGQGEQFF. As DNA, the CDR3 is TGTGCCAGCAGCAACCCCGGACAGGGGGAGCAGTTCTTC.

This CDR3 reads CASSFSLRTSGRYEQYF. CDR3 sequence (DNA): TGTGCCAGCAGTTTCTCTCTGAGGACTAGCGGGAGGTACGAGCAGTACTTC. V gene TRBV28 combines with J gene TRBJ2-7, with 14 bases fitting TRBD2. V lost 3 bases to trimming and J lost 4 bases; unmatched junction nucleotides: 8. The CDR3 length is 17 residues. Per the germline V gene, CDR1 is MDHEN and CDR2 is SYDVKM.

The chain links TRBV7-9 to TRBJ1-1; possibly TRBD1 for D (5 bases). V was trimmed by 4 bases and J by 4 bases, leaving 10 bases between them. The CDR3 has 13 residues. CDR1 is SEHNR, CDR2 FQNEAQ, per germline (reference sequence). In DNA, the CDR3 is TGTGCCAGCAGCTCCGGAAGGGGCACTGAAGCTTTCTTT. It codes for CASSSGRGTEAFF. The full variable domain, with the rest looked up from reference TRBV7-9 and TRBJ1-1, is DTGVSQNPRHKITKRGQNVTFRCDPISEHNRLYWYRQTLGQGPEFLTYFQNEAQLEKSRLLSDRFSAERPKGSFSTLEIQRTEQGDSAMYLCASSSGRGTEAFFGQGTRLTVV.

This rearrangement joins TRBV19 to TRBJ2-4, with 7 bases identical to TRBD1. Germline V CDR1 and CDR2: LNHDA, SQIVND (reference sequence). CDR3 length equals 15 residues. V trimming: 3 bases; J trimming: 2 bases; junction bases outside the gene matches: 4. The CDR3 bases are TGTGCCAGTAGTATCGCAGGGGGTACCAAAAACATTCAGTACTTC. This encodes CASSIAGGTKNIQYF.

The V and J genes are TRBV6-4 and TRBJ2-3; D is perhaps TRBD2 (5 bases). Trimming removed 5 bases from V and 0 bases from J, with 6 bases in between. This CDR3 has 13 residues. Germline V lookup: CDR1 MRHNA, CDR2 SNTAGT. The CDR3 DNA reads TGTGCCAGCAGTAGCGGTAGCACAGATACGCAGTATTTT. It encodes CASSSGSTDTQYF.

This clone was recorded only once. The V gene is TRBV6-5, the J gene TRBJ2-3; D is possibly TRBD1 (6 bases). The germline V gene has CDR1 MNHEY and CDR2 SVGAGI. V was clipped by 5 bases and J by 4 bases, with 16 bases between them. CDR3 length equals 15 residues. This CDR3 reads CASSPDRLSADTQYF. The CDR3 nucleotides read TGTGCCAGCAGTCCAGACAGGCTGTCGGCAGATACGCAGTATTTT.

This clone occurred once. V is TRBV10-3 and J is TRBJ1-1; D is perhaps TRBD1 (6 bases). The CDR3 loop spans 15 amino acids. Trimming took 6 bases from V and 0 from J, leaving 14 bases between them. Germline-derived CDR1 and CDR2 are ENHRY and SYGVKD. In nucleotides, the CDR3 is TGTGCCATCAGCGTTGGGAGGGGGTTGAACACTGAAGCTTTCTTT. It yields the protein CAISVGRGLNTEAFF.